The 6 T cell receptor beta chains below were found in one sample sequenced in a study of blood T cells in healthy people across ages. A J-beta primer mix and a sample-barcoded 5' primer were used in a second PCR of about 7 to 12 cycles. Each CDR3 protein gets one entry after TCRdb re-called the 5' RACE reads with MiXCR. This table holds 720,000 or so distinct CDR3 sequences, less than 45% found once. The sample consisted of blood. The receptor source for this set is a man older than 75 in good health.

CDR3: CSASLPNYGYTF. The CDR3, as DNA: TGCAGTGCTAGTTTGCCCAACTATGGCTACACCTTC. The rearrangement joins TRBV20-1 to TRBJ1-2; unclear D gene. From germline, CDR1 is DFQATT and CDR2 SNEGSKA (reference sequence). This CDR3 is 12 amino acids long. Deletions cut 3 bases from V and 2 bases from J, with 7 bases between.

The chain links TRBV20-1 to TRBJ2-5; the match to TRBD2 covers 8 bases. V lost 0 bases to trimming and J lost 5 bases; unmatched junction nucleotides: 11. Germline V gene lookup returns CDR1 DFQATT and CDR2 SNEGSKA (reference sequence). The CDR3 sequence is 16 residues long. The DNA for the CDR3 is TGCAGTGCTAGAGATATCAATAGCGGGATCGGGGAGACCCAGTACTTC. It yields the protein CSARDINSGIGETQYF.

This chain joins TRBV7-2 and TRBJ1-6; TRBD1 might be the D (6 bases). V dropped 5 bases and J dropped 9 bases, with 14 bases sitting between them. From germline, CDR1 is SGHTA and CDR2 FQGNSA. The CDR3 covers 14 residues. The CDR3 here is CASSEGVIISPLHF. The CDR3 bases are TGTGCCAGCAGCGAGGGGGTTATTATTTCACCCCTCCACTTT. Full variable domain (remainder filled in from reference TRBV7-2 and TRBJ1-6): GAGVSQSPSNKVTEKGKDVELRCDPISGHTALYWYRQSLGQGLEFLIYFQGNSAPDKSGLPSDRFSAERTGGSVSTLTIQRTQQEDSAVYLCASSEGVIISPLHFGNGTRLTVT.

This clonotype was picked up a small number of times. This chain uses TRBV7-2 with TRBJ2-1; D not certain. Deletions cut 0 bases from V and 9 bases from J, with 15 bases between. CDR3 size: 15 residues. In germline, CDR1 is SGHTA, CDR2 FQGNSA. The CDR3 spells CASSLAPRARSEQFF. In DNA, the CDR3 is TGTGCCAGCAGCTTAGCCCCCCGGGCGAGAAGTGAGCAGTTCTTC.

The V gene is TRBV20-1, the J gene TRBJ2-5, with TRBD2 matching over 7 bases. This CDR3 has 14 amino acids. The V segment lost 6 bases and the J segment 11 bases; nucleotides outside the gene matches: 18. Germline V gene sequence: CDR1 DFQATT, CDR2 SNEGSKA (reference sequence). The CDR3 DNA follows: TGCAGTGCCCGCGGTGGCGGGAGTTACAATGAGCAGTACTTC. It translates to CSARGGGSYNEQYF.

The V call is TRBV12-3 or TRBV12-4, the J call TRBJ2-6; no clear D gene. This CDR3 has 15 residues. V lost 7 bases and J lost 4, with 14 bases in between. CDR3 in amino acids: CASTHNVLGANVLTF. For the CDR3, the DNA is TGTGCCAGCACCCATAACGTATTGGGGGCCAACGTCCTGACTTTC.